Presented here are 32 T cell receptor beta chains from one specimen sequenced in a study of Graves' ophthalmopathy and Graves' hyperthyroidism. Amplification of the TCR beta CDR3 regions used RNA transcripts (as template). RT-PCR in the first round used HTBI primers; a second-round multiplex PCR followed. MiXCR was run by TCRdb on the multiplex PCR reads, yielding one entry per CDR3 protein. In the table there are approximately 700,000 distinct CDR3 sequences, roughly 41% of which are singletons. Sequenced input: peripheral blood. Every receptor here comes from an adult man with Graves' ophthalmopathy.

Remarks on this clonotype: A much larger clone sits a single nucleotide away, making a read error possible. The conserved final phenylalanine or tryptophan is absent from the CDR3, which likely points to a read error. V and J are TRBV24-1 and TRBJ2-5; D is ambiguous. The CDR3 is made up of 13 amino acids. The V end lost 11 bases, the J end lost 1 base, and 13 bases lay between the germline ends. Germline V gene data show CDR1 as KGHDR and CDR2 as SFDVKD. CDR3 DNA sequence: TGTGCCAGCAGCATAGGCAGCCAAGAGACCCAGTACTTA. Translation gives CASSIGSQETQYL.

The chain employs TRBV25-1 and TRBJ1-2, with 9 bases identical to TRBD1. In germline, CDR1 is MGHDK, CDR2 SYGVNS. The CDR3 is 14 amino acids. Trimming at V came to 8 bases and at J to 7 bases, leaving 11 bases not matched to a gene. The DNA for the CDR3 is TGTGCCAGCGTCCCCGGGACAGGGCTCTCTGGCTACACCTTC. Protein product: CASVPGTGLSGYTF.

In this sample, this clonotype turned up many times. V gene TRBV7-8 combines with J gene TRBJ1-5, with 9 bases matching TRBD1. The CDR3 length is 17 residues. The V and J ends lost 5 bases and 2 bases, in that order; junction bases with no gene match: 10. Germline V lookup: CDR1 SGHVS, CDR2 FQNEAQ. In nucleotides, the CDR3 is TGTGCCAGCAGCCCCCGGGACAGGGTTGATGGCAATCAGCCCCAGCATTTT. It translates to CASSPRDRVDGNQPQHF. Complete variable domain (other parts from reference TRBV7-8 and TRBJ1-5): GAGVSQSPRYKVAKRGQDVALRCDPISGHVSLFWYQQALGQGPEFLTYFQNEAQLDKSGLPSDRFFAERPEGSVSTLKIQRTQQEDSAVYLCASSPRDRVDGNQPQHFGDGTRLSIL.

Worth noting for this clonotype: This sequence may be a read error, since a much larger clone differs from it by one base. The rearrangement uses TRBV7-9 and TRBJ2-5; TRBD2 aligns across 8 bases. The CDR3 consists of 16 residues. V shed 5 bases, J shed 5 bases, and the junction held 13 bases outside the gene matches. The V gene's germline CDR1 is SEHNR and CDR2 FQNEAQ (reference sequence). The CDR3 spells CASSPREAGVMETQYF. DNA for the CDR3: TGTGCCAGCAGCCCCAGGGAAGCGGGAGTTATGGAGACCCAGTACTTC.

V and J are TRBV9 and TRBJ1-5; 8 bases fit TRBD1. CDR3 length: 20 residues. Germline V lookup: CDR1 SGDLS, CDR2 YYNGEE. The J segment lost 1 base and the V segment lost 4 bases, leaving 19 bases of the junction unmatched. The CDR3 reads CASSQPMDRDPTESNQPQHF. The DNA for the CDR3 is TGTGCCAGCAGCCAACCCATGGACAGGGACCCCACCGAGAGCAATCAGCCCCAGCATTTT. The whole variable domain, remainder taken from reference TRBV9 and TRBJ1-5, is DSGVTQTPKHLITATGQRVTLRCSPRSGDLSVYWYQQSLDQGLQFLIQYYNGEERAKGNILERFSAQQFPDLHSELNLSSLELGDSALYFCASSQPMDRDPTESNQPQHFGDGTRLSIL.

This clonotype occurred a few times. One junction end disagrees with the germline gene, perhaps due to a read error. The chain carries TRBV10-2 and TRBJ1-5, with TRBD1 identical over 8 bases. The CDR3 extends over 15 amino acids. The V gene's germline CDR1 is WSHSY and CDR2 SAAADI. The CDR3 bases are TGTGCCAGCAGCCCCTCGACAGGGGCCACTCAGCCCCAGCATTTT. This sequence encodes CASSPSTGATQPQHF.

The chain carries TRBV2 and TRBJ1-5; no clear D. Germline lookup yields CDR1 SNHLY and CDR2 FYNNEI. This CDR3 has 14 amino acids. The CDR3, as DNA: TGTGCTAGAGACCCGGCGGTTAGCAATCAGCCCCAGCATTTT. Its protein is CARDPAVSNQPQHF.

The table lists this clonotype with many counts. CDR3 DNA: TGTGCCAGCAGCGCGGGACAGGGGTTTAGACCCCTCCACTTT. It is translated as CASSAGQGFRPLHF. The chain combines TRBV9 with TRBJ1-6; TRBD1 agrees at 10 bases. Germline CDR1 and CDR2: SGDLS and YYNGEE. This CDR3 has 14 residues. V gave up 3 bases and J gave up 12 bases; unmatched junction bases: 6.

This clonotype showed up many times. The CDR3 spells CASSLVAPSYEQYF. CDR3 coding DNA: TGTGCCAGCAGCTTAGTAGCCCCATCCTACGAGCAGTACTTC. V is TRBV7-2 and J is TRBJ2-7; D unclear. The germline V gene has CDR1 SGHTA and CDR2 FQGNSA. CDR3 length: 14 amino acids. V was shortened by 1 base and J by 1 base, with 8 bases between the two germline ends.

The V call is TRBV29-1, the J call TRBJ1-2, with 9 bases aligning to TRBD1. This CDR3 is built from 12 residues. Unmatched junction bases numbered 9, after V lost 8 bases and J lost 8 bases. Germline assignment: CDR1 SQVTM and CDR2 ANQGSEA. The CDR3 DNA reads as TGCAGCTTGGCCTGGGACAGGGACGGCTACACCTTC. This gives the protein CSLAWDRDGYTF.

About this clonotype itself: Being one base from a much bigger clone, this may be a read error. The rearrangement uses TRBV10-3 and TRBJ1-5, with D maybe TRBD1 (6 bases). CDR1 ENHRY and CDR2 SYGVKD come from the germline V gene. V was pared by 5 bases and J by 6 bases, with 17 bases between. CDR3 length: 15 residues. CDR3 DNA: TGTGCCATCAGTCGACGGACAGTAGAACGTCAGCCCCAGCATTTT. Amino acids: CAISRRTVERQPQHF.

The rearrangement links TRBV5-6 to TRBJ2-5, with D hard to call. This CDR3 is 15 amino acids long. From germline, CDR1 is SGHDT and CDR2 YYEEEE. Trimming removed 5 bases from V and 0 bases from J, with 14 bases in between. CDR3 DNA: TGTGCCAGCAGTTCCCGCCTGGGGTACCAAGAGACCCAGTACTTC. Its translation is CASSSRLGYQETQYF.

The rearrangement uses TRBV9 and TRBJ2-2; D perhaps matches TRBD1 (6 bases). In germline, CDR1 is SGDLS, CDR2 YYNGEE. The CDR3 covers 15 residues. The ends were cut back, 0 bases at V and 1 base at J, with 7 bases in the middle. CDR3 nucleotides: TGTGCCAGCAGCGTAGAAGGGGGGAACACCGGGGAGCTGTTTTTT. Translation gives CASSVEGGNTGELFF.

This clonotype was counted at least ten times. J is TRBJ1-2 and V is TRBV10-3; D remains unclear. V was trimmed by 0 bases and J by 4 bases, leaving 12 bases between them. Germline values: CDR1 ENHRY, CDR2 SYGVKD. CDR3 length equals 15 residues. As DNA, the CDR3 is TGTGCCATCAGTGAGTCGGACGGAGCCCCCTATGGCTACACCTTC. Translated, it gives CAISESDGAPYGYTF.

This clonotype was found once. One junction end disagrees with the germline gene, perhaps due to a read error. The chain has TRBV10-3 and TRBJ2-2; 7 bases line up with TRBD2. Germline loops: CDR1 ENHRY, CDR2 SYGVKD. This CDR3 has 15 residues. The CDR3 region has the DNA TGTGCCAGCAGCTTCCGACTAGCCGACACCGGGGGGCTGTTTTTT. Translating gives CASSFRLADTGGLFF.

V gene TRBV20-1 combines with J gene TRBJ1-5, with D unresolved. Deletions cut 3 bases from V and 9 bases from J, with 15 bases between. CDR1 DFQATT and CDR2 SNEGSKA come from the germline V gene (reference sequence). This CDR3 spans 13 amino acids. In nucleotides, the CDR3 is TGCAGTGCTAGTCGGGGTTTTGGGGTGCCCCAGCATTTT. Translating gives CSASRGFGVPQHF.

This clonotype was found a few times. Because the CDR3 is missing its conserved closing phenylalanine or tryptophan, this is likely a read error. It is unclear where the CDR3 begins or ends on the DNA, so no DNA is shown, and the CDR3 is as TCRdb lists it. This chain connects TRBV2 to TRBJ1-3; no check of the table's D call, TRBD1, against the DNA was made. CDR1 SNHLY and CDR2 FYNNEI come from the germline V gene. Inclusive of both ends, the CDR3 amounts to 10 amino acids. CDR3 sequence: CASSLGQGAT.

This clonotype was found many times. CDR3 loop: CAISETLQGADEQYF. The CDR3 DNA is TGTGCCATCAGTGAGACACTTCAGGGGGCGGACGAGCAGTACTTC. This chain uses TRBV10-3 with TRBJ2-7; 8 bases match TRBD1. The CDR3 extends over 15 amino acids. Trimming took 2 bases from V and 5 from J; bases not matched to a gene: 8. Germline V gives CDR1 ENHRY, CDR2 SYGVKD.

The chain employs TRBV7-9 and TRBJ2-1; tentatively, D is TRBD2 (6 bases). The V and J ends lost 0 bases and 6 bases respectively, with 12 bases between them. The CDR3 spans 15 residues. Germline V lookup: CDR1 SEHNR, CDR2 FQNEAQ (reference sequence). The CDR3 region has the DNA TGTGCCAGCAGCTTAGCTGGGGGGAGAGCCAATGAGCAGTTCTTC. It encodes CASSLAGGRANEQFF.

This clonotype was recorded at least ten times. This chain's CDR3 is CAHGQGNTGELFF. CDR3 coding DNA: TGTGCCCATGGGCAGGGGAACACCGGGGAGCTGTTTTTT. The V and J genes are TRBV2 and TRBJ2-2; weak D call: TRBD1 (5 bases). V was cut by 11 bases and J by 1 base, with 11 bases left in between. The CDR3 sequence is 13 residues long. Per germline, CDR1 SNHLY and CDR2 FYNNEI.

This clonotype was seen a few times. CDR3 region: CATSVLGVGSGELFF. CDR3 nucleotides: TGTGCCACCTCAGTTTTGGGAGTCGGGTCCGGGGAGCTGTTTTTT. This chain links TRBV19 with TRBJ2-2; weak D call: TRBD2 (5 bases). Germline assignment: CDR1 LNHDA and CDR2 SQIVND (reference sequence). The CDR3 is made up of 15 amino acids. Trimming stripped 10 bases from V and 6 bases from J, with 21 bases between.

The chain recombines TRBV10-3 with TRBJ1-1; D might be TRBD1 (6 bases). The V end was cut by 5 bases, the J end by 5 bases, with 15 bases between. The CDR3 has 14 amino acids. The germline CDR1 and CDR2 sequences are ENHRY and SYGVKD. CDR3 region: CAISSDRLGTEAFF. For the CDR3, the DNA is TGTGCCATCAGTTCGGACAGACTGGGAACTGAAGCTTTCTTT.

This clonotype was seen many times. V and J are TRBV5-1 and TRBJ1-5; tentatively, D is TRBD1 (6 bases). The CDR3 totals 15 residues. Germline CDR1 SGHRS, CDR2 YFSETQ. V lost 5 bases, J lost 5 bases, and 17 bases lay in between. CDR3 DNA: TGCGCCAGCAGGGAAAACACAGGGATACATCAGCCCCAGCATTTT. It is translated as CASRENTGIHQPQHF.

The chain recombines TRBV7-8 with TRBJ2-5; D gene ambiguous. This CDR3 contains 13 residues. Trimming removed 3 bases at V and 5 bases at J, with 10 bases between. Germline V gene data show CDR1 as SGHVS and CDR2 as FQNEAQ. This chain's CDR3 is CASSLAAVETQYF. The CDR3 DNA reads TGTGCCAGCAGCTTGGCCGCGGTGGAGACCCAGTACTTC.

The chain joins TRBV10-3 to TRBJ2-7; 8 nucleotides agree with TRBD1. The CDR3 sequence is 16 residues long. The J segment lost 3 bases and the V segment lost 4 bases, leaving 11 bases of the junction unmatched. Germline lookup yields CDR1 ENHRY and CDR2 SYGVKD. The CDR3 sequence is CAISGFGRQGSYEQYF. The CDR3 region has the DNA TGTGCCATCAGTGGCTTTGGAAGACAGGGGAGCTACGAGCAGTACTTC.

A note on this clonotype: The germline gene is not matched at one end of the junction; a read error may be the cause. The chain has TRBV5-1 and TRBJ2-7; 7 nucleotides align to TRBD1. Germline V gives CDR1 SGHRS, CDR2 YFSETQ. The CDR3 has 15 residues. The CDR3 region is CASYIDRAHPYGQYF. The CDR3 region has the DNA TGCGCCAGCTATATCGACAGGGCTCATCCCTACGGGCAGTACTTC.

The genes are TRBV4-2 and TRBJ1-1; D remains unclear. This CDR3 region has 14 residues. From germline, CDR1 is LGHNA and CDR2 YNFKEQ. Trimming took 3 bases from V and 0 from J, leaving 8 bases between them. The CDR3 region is CASSHPSMNTEAFF. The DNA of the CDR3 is TGTGCCAGCAGCCACCCTTCAATGAACACTGAAGCTTTCTTT.

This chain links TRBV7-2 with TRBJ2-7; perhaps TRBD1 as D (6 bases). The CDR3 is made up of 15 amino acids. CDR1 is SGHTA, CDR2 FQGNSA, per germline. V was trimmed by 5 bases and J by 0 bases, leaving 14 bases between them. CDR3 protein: CASSQERQDSYEQYF. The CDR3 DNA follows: TGTGCCAGCAGCCAAGAGCGACAGGACTCCTACGAGCAGTACTTC.

The CDR3 spells CASSPWAGVRTEAFF. CDR3 DNA: TGTGCCAGCAGTCCCTGGGCAGGGGTTCGGACTGAAGCTTTCTTT. J is TRBJ1-1 and V is TRBV12-3 or TRBV12-4; D possibly corresponds to TRBD1 (6 bases). The germline V and J ends were trimmed by 5 bases and 5 bases, with 18 bases remaining between them. The CDR3 sequence is 15 residues long.

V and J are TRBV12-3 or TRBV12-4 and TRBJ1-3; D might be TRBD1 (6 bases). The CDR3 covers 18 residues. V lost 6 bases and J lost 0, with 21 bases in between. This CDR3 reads CASSPIRGAGRSGNTIYF. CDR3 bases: TGTGCCAGCAGCCCGATTAGGGGGGCAGGCCGCTCTGGAAACACCATATATTTT.

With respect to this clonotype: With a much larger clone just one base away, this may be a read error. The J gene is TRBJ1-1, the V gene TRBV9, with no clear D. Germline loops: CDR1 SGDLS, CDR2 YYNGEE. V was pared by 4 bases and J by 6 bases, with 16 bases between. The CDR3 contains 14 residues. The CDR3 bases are TGTGCCAGCAGCCTCCGTCCGCGGGTCGCTGAAGCTTTCTTT. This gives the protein CASSLRPRVAEAFF.

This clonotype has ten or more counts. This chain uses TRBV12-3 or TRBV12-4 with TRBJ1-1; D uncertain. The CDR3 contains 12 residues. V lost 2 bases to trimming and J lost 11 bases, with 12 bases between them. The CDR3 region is CASSLRTQEAFF. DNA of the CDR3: TGTGCCAGCAGTTTAAGGACCCAAGAGGCTTTCTTT.